This T cell receptor (beta chain) was retrieved from a study of regulatory T cells in long-lasting Graves disease. The time point denotes: persistent/refractory GD, antithyroid drugs over 5 years with positive TRAb. Generation of the TCR library employed RNA extracted from PBMCs. This clonotype was counted only a few times. The CDR3 spans 15 residues. The V gene lost 7 bases and the J gene lost 2 bases, with 15 bases spanning the gap. Germline assignment: CDR1 MNHEY and CDR2 SVGEGT. Arm-PCR of CDR3 regions with iRepertoire HTBI primers generated TCR beta libraries. Per the authors' pipeline: Among the samples, 62 TRBV and some 13 TRBJ segments were identified. Via MiXCR, TCRdb re-called the multiplex PCR reads, giving one row per CDR3 protein. The V and J calls were not made by the authors but by TCRdb's processing. Here the sample spans a few hundred thousand distinct CDR3 sequences, 20% to 25% being singletons.

This TCR derives from a female donor with Graves disease. The chain is built from TRBV6-2 or TRBV6-3 and TRBJ1-3; D is possibly TRBD1 (6 bases). This specimen was peripheral blood mononuclear cells (PBMCs), taken when the disease was refractory, from a patient treated with antithyroid drugs. CDR3 sequence: CASILDRSPGNTIYF. The CDR3 DNA follows: TGTGCCAGCATCCTTGACAGGTCACCTGGAAACACCATATATTTT.